This T cell receptor beta chain was recorded in a study of cytomegalovirus exposure and HLA in healthy donors. Concerning this clone itself: The antigen is not known.

The CDR3 covers 15 residues. The V end was cut by 1 base, the J end by 2 bases, with 12 bases between. The germline CDR1 and CDR2 sequences are PRHDT and FYEKMQ (reference sequence). Study-level results: Near-uniform donor sequencing depth was presumed by presence/absence analyses. Using the classifier, cytomegalovirus status was reportedly diagnosed with high specificity and sensitivity. In a later analysis, common viral pathogens appeared linked to several of the most significant clusters. Per published accounts, TCR beta sequences correctly predicted the HLA-A and HLA-B alleles of most subjects.

PCR employed 60 Vbeta and 13 Jbeta primers. Sequencing was performed with immunoSEQ multiplex PCR; in TCRdb, only in-frame clones are kept and a portion is missing. Of 150,000 to 200,000 clones detected, roughly four fifths appear once; the ten largest clones hold more than 1.5%. This chain uses TRBV13 with TRBJ2-7; D is uncertain. This receptor was identified in a man aged 18 to 30 in good health and CMV-seronegative. Material: PBMCs. DNA for the CDR3: TGTGCCAGCAGCTTAGCGGCAGGCTCTACCTACGAGCAGTACTTC. The encoded protein is CASSLAAGSTYEQYF.